Listed here is a single TCR beta chain. The data were produced by immunoSEQ multiplex PCR, yet TCRdb's version contains in-frame clones alone and is incomplete. The top ten hold 12% of the sample, which has 45,000 to 55,000 clones, 86% seen once. The entry originates in a study of blood T cell repertoires in COVID-19. Germline CDR1 is SGHRS and CDR2 is YFSETQ. The length of the CDR3 is 16 residues. With V trimmed by 2 bases and J by 5 bases, 11 bases remained unmatched. The sample was peripheral blood. The chain links TRBV5-1 to TRBJ2-3; 7 bases match TRBD2. The sequence came from a man aged 70-80 years with active COVID-19. CDR3 in amino acids: CASSFFRAGPGDTQYF. CDR3 in DNA: TGCGCCAGCAGCTTTTTTAGAGCGGGGCCAGGAGATACGCAGTATTTT.